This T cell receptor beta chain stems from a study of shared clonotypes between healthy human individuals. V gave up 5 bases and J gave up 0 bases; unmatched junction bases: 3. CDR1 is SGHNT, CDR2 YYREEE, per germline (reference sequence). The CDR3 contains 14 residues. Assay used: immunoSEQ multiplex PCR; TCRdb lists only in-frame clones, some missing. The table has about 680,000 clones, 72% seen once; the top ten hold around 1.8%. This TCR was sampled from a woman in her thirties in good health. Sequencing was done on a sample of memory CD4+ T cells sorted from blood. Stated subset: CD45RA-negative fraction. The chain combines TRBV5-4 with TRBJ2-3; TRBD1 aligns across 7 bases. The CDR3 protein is CASSSTGSTDTQYF. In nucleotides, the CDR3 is TGTGCCAGCAGTTCGACAGGGAGCACAGATACGCAGTATTTT. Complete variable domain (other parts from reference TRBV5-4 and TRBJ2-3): ETGVTQSPTHLIKTRGQQVTLRCSSQSGHNTVSWYQQALGQGPQFIFQYYREEENGRGNFPPRFSGLQFPNYSSELNVNALELDDSALYLCASSSTGSTDTQYFGPGTRLTVL.